This paragraph covers one T cell receptor beta chain sequence. The antigen is unknown. This specimen comes from a study of shared clonotypes between healthy human individuals. Study-wide results and caveats: Clonotypes not shared had lower generation probabilities than those common to all four donors.

Germline assignment: CDR1 MDHEN and CDR2 SYDVKM. CDR3 length: 13 amino acids. Trimming stripped 5 bases from V and 2 bases from J, with 10 bases between. Clones were sequenced by immunoSEQ multiplex PCR, and TCRdb holds only the in-frame ones, with some missing. Among some 360,000 clones listed, around 79% were seen once. The chain combines TRBV28 with TRBJ2-7; unclear D gene. This receptor was identified in a man aged 30 to 45 in good health. Material: memory CD4+ T cells sorted from blood. Noted subset: CD45RA-negative fraction. The CDR3 nucleotides are TGTGCCAGCAGTCTTCACACTGCCTACGAGCAGTACTTC. Translation: CASSLHTAYEQYF.